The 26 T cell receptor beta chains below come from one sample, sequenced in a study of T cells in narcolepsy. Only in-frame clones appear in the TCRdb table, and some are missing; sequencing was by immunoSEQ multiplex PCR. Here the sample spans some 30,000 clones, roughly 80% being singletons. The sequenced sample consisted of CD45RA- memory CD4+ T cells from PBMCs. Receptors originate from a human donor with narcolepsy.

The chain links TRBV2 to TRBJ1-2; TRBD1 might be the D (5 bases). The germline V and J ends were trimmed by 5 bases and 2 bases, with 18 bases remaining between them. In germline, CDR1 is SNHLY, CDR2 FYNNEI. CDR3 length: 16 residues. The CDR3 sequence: CASSPHGGGGNYGYTF. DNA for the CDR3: TGTGCCAGCAGTCCTCACGGGGGTGGGGGAAACTATGGCTACACCTTC.

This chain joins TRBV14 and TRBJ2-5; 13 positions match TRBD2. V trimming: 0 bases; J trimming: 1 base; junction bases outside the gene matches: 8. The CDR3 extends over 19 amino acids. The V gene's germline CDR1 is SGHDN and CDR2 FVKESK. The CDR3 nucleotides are TGTGCCAGCAGCCAAGATCATCGGACTAGCGGGAGCGTCCAAGAGACCCAGTACTTC. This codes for CASSQDHRTSGSVQETQYF.

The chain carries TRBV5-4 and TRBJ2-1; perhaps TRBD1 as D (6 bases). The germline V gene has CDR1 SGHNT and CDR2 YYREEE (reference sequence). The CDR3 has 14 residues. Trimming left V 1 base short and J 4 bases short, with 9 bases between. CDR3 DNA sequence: TGTGCCAGCAGCTTGACCGACAGGTACAATGAGCAGTTCTTC. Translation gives CASSLTDRYNEQFF. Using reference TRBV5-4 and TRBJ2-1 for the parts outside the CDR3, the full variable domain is ETGVTQSPTHLIKTRGQQVTLRCSSQSGHNTVSWYQQALGQGPQFIFQYYREEENGRGNFPPRFSGLQFPNYSSELNVNALELDDSALYLCASSLTDRYNEQFFGPGTRLTVL.

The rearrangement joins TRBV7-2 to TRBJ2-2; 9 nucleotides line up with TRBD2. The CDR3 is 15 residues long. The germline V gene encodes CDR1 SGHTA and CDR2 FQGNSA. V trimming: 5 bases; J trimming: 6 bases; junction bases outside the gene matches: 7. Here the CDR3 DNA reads TGTGCCAGCAGCCAGGGACTAGCTTTGGCCGGGGAGCTGTTTTTT. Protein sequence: CASSQGLALAGELFF.

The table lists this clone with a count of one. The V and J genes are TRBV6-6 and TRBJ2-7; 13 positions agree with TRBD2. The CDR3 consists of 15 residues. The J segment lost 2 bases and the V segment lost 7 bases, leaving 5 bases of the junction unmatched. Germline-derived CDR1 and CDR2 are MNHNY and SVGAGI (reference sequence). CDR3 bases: TGTGCCAGCAAAAAGGGACTAGCGGGACCCTACGAGCAGTACTTC. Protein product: CASKKGLAGPYEQYF.

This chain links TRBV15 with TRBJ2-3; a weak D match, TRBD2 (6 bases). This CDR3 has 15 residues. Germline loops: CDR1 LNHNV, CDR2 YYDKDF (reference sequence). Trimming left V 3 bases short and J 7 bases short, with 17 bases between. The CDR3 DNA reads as TGTGCCACCAGCAGGGAGCGGACTACTGGAAATACGCAGTATTTT. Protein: CATSRERTTGNTQYF.

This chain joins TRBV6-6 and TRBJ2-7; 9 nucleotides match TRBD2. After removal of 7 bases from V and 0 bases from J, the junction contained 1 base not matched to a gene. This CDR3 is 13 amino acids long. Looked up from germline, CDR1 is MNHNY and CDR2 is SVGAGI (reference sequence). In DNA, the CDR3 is TGTGCCAGCACTAGCGGGAACTCCTACGAGCAGTACTTC. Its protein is CASTSGNSYEQYF.

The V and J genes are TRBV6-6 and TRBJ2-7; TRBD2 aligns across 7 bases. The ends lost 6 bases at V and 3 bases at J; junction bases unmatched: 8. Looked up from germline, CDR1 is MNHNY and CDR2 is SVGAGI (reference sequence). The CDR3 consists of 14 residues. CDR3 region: CASSPLWGGYEQYF. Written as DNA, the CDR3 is TGTGCCAGCAGCCCTCTATGGGGGGGCTACGAGCAGTACTTC.

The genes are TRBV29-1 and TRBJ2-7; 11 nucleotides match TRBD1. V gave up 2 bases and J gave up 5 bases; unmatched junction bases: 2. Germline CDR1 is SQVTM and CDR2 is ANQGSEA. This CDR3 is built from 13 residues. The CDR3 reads CSVERDRGNEQYF. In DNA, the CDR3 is TGCAGCGTTGAACGGGACAGGGGGAACGAGCAGTACTTC.

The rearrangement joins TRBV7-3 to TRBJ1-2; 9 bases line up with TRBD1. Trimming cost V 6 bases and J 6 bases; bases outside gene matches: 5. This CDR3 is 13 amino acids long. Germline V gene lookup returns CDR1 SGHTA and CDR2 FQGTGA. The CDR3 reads CASSSDRGDGYTF. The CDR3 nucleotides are TGTGCCAGCAGTTCGGACAGGGGAGATGGCTACACCTTC.

The CDR3, as DNA: TGTGCCAGTAGATCGGGCGAGGGGGCGAGGGAGACCCAGTACTTC. Translating it yields CASRSGEGARETQYF. The chain combines TRBV19 with TRBJ2-5; 7 positions match TRBD1. J gave up 5 bases and V 6 bases, and 12 bases lay outside the gene matches. Germline lookup yields CDR1 LNHDA and CDR2 SQIVND (reference sequence). The CDR3 has 15 residues. Together with reference TRBV19 and TRBJ2-5, the CDR3 gives the full variable domain: DGGITQSPKYLFRKEGQNVTLSCEQNLNHDAMYWYRQDPGQGLRLIYYSQIVNDFQKGDIAEGYSVSREKKESFPLTVTSAQKNPTAFYLCASRSGEGARETQYFGPGTRLLVL.

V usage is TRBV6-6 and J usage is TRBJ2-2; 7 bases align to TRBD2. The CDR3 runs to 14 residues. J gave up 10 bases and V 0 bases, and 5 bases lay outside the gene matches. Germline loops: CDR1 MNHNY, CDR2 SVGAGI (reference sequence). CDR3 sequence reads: CASSYSGGRKELFF. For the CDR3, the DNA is TGTGCCAGCAGTTACTCGGGCGGGAGAAAGGAGCTGTTTTTT.

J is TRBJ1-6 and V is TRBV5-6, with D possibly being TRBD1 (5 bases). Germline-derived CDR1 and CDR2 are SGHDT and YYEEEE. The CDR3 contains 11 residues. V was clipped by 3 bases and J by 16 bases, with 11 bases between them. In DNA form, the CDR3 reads TGTGCCAGCAGCTCTAGGGGCCTACTCCACTTT. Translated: CASSSRGLLHF.

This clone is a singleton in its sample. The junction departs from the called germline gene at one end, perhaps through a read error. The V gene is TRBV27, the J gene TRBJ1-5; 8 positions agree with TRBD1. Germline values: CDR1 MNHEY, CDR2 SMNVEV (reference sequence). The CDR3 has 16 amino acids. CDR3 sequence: CASSAGTGRGNQPRHF. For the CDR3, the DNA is TGTGCCAGCAGTGCGGGGACAGGCCGTGGCAATCAGCCCCGGCATTTT.

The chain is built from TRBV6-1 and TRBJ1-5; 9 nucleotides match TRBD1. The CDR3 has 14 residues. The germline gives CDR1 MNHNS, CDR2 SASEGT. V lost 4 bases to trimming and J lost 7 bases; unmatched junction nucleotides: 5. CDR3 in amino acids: CASSATGGDQPQHF. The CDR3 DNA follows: TGTGCCAGCAGTGCCACAGGGGGCGACCAGCCCCAGCATTTT.

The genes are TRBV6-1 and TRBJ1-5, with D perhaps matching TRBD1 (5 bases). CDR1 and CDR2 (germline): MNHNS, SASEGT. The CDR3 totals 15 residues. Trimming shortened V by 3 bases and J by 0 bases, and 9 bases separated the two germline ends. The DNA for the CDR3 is TGTGCCAGCAGTGAGGCGGGGCATAGCAATCAGCCCCAGCATTTT. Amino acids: CASSEAGHSNQPQHF.

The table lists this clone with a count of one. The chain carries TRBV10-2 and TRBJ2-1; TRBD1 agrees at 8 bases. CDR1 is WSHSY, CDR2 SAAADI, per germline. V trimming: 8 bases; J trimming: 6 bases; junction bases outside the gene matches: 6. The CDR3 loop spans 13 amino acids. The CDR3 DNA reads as TGCGCCAGCCGCGGACAGGGCCTCAATGAGCAGTTCTTC. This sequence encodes CASRGQGLNEQFF.

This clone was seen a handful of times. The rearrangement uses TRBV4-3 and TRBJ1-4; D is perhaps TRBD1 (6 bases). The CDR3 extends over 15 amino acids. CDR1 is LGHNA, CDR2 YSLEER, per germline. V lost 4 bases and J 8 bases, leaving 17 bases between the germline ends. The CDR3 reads CASSPRSGAGEKLFF. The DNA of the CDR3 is TGCGCCAGCAGCCCGAGGTCAGGGGCGGGGGAAAAACTGTTTTTT.

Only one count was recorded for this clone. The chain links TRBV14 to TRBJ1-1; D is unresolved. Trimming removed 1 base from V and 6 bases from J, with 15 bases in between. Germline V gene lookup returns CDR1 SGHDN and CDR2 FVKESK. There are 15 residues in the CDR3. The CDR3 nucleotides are TGTGCCAGCAGCCAAGTCTGGGGATCCCGGCCTGAAGCTTTCTTT. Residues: CASSQVWGSRPEAFF.

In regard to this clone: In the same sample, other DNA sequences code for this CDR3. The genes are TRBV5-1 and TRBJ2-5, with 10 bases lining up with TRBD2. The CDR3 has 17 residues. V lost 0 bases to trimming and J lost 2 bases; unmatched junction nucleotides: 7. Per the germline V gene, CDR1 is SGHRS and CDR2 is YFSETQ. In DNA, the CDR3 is TGCGCCAGCAGCTTGGCATTAGCGGGAGGCCCTCAAGAGACCCAGTACTTC. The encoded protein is CASSLALAGGPQETQYF.

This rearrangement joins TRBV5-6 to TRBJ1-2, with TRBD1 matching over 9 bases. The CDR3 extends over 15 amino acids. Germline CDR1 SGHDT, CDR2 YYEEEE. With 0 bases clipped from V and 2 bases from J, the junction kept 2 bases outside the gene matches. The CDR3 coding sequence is TGTGCCAGCAGCTTGGCCGGGACAGGGAACTATGGCTACACCTTC. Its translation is CASSLAGTGNYGYTF.

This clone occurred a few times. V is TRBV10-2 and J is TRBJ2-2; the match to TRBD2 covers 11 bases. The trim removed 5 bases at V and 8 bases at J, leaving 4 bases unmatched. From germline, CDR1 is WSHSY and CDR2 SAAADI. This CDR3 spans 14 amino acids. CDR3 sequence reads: CASSTTSGRGELFF. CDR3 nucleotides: TGCGCCAGCAGTACAACTAGCGGGAGAGGGGAGCTGTTTTTT.

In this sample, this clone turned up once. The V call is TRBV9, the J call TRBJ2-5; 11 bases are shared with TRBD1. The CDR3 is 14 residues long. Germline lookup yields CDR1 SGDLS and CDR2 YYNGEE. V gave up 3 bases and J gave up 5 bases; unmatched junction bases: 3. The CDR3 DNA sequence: TGTGCCAGCAGCGGGACAGGGGGCATGGAGACCCAGTACTTC. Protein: CASSGTGGMETQYF.

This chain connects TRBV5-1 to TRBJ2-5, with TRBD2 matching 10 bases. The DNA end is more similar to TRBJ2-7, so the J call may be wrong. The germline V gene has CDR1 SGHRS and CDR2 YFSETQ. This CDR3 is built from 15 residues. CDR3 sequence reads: CASSDSSGSHYEQYF. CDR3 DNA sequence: TGCGCCAGCAGCGATTCTAGCGGGAGTCATTACGAGCAGTACTTC.

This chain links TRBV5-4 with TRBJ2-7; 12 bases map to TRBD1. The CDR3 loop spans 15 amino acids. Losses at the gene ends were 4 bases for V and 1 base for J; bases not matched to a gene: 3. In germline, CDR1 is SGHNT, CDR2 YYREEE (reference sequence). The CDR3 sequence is CASSRDRGRSYEQYF. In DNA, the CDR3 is TGTGCCAGCAGCAGGGACAGGGGGCGGTCCTACGAGCAGTACTTC.

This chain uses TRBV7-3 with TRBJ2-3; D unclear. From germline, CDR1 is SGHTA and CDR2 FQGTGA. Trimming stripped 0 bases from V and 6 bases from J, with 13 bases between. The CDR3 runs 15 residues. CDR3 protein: CASSLTVLRKDTQYF. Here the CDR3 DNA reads TGTGCCAGCAGCTTAACTGTCCTGCGGAAGGATACGCAGTATTTT.